This TCR beta chain was sequenced for a study of blood T cell repertoires in COVID-19 (dated by TCRdb to 2018 to 2020). Broadly, across the study: Samples from collaborators originated in the United States, Italy and Spain and spanned both the acute and convalescent phases of COVID-19. The prospective study material was composed of cDNA or gDNA derived from T cells, B-cell-depleted T cells, or PBMCs. The repertoires were made available in a free public database intended to serve as a resource for research on the immune response to SARS-CoV-2. The samples were drawn from two sources: the first 160 participants of the ongoing ImmuneRACE study, and 1,000 to 1,500 subjects contributed by 6 global collaborators. Where available, HLA class I and class II types were taken from metadata supplied by the sample provider and were not determined by assay-based typing. Subjects who had been exposed to COVID-19, were actively infected with it, or had recovered from it provided the deeply sampled blood TCRbeta repertoires that made up the dataset. The sample metadata nearly always contained a de-identified subject ID, COVID-19 status, age in years and sex.

In Seattle, one collaborating source enrolled patients while the infection was active and tracked those patients longitudinally over the course of disease. Collaborating institutions collected whole blood in K2EDTA tubes following their own protocols. For TCRbeta analysis, collaborator samples were shipped as frozen whole blood, as isolated PBMCs, or as DNA extracted from either sample type. V is shortened by 4 bases, J by 3 bases, and the region joining them spans 12 bases. The CDR3 has 16 amino acids, counting the end cysteine and phenylalanine. Here the CDR3 DNA is all that survives: 48 bases in frame from base 1. The germline V gene specifies KGHDR as CDR1 and SFDVKD as CDR2. Beyond this particular receptor, the publication reports: The quantity of clinical and demographic metadata differed by source and by participant and was supplied without curation.

TCRbeta CDR3 regions were amplified from genomic DNA using the immunoSEQ Assay, a bias-controlled multiplex PCR. The paper's processing steps were these. The number of nucleated cells in each sample was estimated from the amplification of reference gene primers within the assay. To quantify the absolute abundance of each unique TCRbeta CDR3 rearrangement, sequence reads were collapsed and filtered. For each sample, productive Simpson clonality was calculated as the square root of Simpson's diversity index across productive rearrangements. TCRdb holds this immuneACCESS table with in-frame rearrangements only. Some clones are missing; in checked studies, unresolved V genes explain under half, and the rest has no known cause. For V, J and clone size, that table is used; D and trimming come from the DNA. This sample has roughly 440,000 clones in its table, and around 88% of those were observed once. The leading ten clones occupy over 10% of the sample.

As for this clone: Its binding antigen is unknown. No qualities accompany the bases; no much larger clone lies one base away.

The clonotype comes from a woman aged 50 to 65 with COVID-19, enrolled during active disease. The chain uses TRBV24-1 and TRBJ2-6; no D segment can be confidently identified. The sample was peripheral blood. The CDR3 sequence is CATSDFSPGGANVLTF. The nucleotide sequence reads as follows: TGTGCCACCAGTGACTTCTCACCGGGTGGGGCCAACGTCCTGACTTTC.